The 31 T cell receptor beta chains below come from one sample, sequenced in a study of lymphopenia after photon versus proton radiotherapy. The table came from immunoSEQ multiplex PCR; TCRdb's copy has only in-frame clones and leaves some out. Among approximately 80,000 clones listed, around 80% were seen once. The material sequenced was peripheral blood, taken from a patient treated with proton-based radiotherapy. The receptors here all came from a man aged 60 to 69 with pancreatic cancer.

This clone was seen more than once but under ten times. This chain links TRBV12-5 with TRBJ2-3, with 9 bases aligning to TRBD2. The ends lost 6 bases at V and 0 bases at J; junction bases unmatched: 4. The length of the CDR3 is 15 residues. CDR1 LGHNT and CDR2 FRNRAP come from the germline V gene. The CDR3: CASGQGLASTDTQYF. Written as DNA, the CDR3 is TGTGCTAGTGGCCAGGGACTAGCTAGCACAGATACGCAGTATTTT.

The chain has TRBV30 and TRBJ2-5, with a weak D call TRBD1 (7 bases). Germline-derived CDR1 and CDR2 are GTSNPN and SVGIG (reference sequence). Trimming pared 6 bases from V and 4 bases from J, leaving 12 bases between. The CDR3 loop spans 12 amino acids. CDR3 nucleotides: TGTGCCTGCTCAGGGGGAGGAGAGACCCAGTACTTC. This codes for CACSGGGETQYF. Together with reference TRBV30 and TRBJ2-5, the CDR3 gives the full variable domain: SQTIHQWPATLVQPVGSPLSLECTVEGTSNPNLYWYRQAAGRGLQLLFYSVGIGQISSEVPQNLSASRPQDRQFILSSKKLLLSDSGFYLCACSGGGETQYFGPGTRLLVL.

The J gene is TRBJ1-1, the V gene TRBV30; no clear D. Per the germline V gene, CDR1 is GTSNPN and CDR2 is SVGIG (reference sequence). V was cut by 2 bases and J by 1 base, with 11 bases left in between. CDR3 size: 14 residues. This CDR3 is CAWSRLAGNTEAFF. The CDR3 DNA is TGTGCCTGGAGTCGGCTGGCCGGGAACACTGAAGCTTTCTTT. The entire variable domain, with the rest obtained from reference TRBV30 and TRBJ1-1, is as follows: SQTIHQWPATLVQPVGSPLSLECTVEGTSNPNLYWYRQAAGRGLQLLFYSVGIGQISSEVPQNLSASRPQDRQFILSSKKLLLSDSGFYLCAWSRLAGNTEAFFGQGTRLTVV.

In its sample, this clone was seen once. The V call is TRBV29-1, the J call TRBJ2-7; a weak D match, TRBD1 (6 bases). The CDR3 consists of 12 residues. Trimming took off 6 bases at V and 4 bases at J, with 13 bases between the two ends. Germline assignment: CDR1 SQVTM and CDR2 ANQGSEA. CDR3: CSVLLQGYEQYF. Written as DNA, the CDR3 is TGCAGCGTCCTCCTACAGGGATACGAGCAGTACTTC.

Remarks on this clone: A much more abundant neighbour one base away suggests this may be a read error. J is TRBJ1-2 and V is TRBV2; D is possibly TRBD1 (5 bases). Per the germline V gene, CDR1 is SNHLY and CDR2 is FYNNEI. This CDR3 spans 12 amino acids. CDR3 sequence reads: CANSDQGRGYTF. The CDR3 region has the DNA TGTGCCAACAGTGATCAGGGAAGGGGCTACACCTTC.

V usage is TRBV6-5 and J usage is TRBJ2-7, with D tentatively TRBD1 (6 bases). The V and J ends lost 7 bases and 0 bases respectively, with 13 bases between them. CDR3 length: 14 residues. Germline V lookup: CDR1 MNHEY, CDR2 SVGAGI. The CDR3 nucleotides read TGTGCCAGCAACATACAGGGTACCTCCTACGAGCAGTACTTC. This gives the protein CASNIQGTSYEQYF.

This sequence joins TRBV30 and TRBJ2-7, with 7 bases identical to TRBD1. Germline lookup yields CDR1 GTSNPN and CDR2 SVGIG (reference sequence). The CDR3 spans 13 residues. V gave up 3 bases and J gave up 0 bases; unmatched junction bases: 2. The CDR3 here is CAWSGDSSYEQYF. In DNA form, the CDR3 reads TGTGCCTGGAGCGGGGACAGCTCCTACGAGCAGTACTTC.

This chain links TRBV7-2 with TRBJ1-2; D remains ambiguous. Germline-derived CDR1 and CDR2 are SGHTA and FQGNSA. There are 13 residues in the CDR3. V lost 4 bases and J lost 8, with 14 bases in between. The CDR3 sequence: CASSSSGLGGYTF. In DNA form, the CDR3 reads TGTGCCAGCAGCTCCTCCGGTCTTGGGGGCTACACCTTC.

This clone was found a few times. The CDR3 DNA is TGCGCCAGCAGCACTAGCGGGAGGGGTGAGCAGTTCTTC. Protein: CASSTSGRGEQFF. V usage is TRBV5-1 and J usage is TRBJ2-1, with 13 bases identical to TRBD2. The CDR3 loop spans 13 amino acids. V shed 4 bases and J 9 bases; nucleotides not matched to a gene: 1. CDR1 is SGHRS and CDR2 is YFSETQ in the germline V gene.

The CDR3 loop reads CASSLTNYALNEQFF. The CDR3 DNA is TGTGCCAGCAGCCTTACCAATTATGCCCTTAATGAGCAGTTCTTC. The rearrangement uses TRBV11-2 and TRBJ2-1; unclear D gene. The germline V gene encodes CDR1 SGHAT and CDR2 FQNNGV. The CDR3 loop spans 15 amino acids. The V and J ends lost 5 bases and 7 bases respectively, with 18 bases between them.

This clone was seen only once. The rearrangement links TRBV7-8 to TRBJ2-1, with 9 nucleotides matching TRBD2. J was trimmed by 2 bases and V by 4 bases; bases with no gene match: 3. The CDR3 has 15 amino acids. The V gene's germline CDR1 is SGHVS and CDR2 FQNEAQ. CDR3 amino acids: CASSSGLATYNEQFF. DNA of the CDR3: TGTGCCAGCAGCTCCGGACTAGCGACCTACAATGAGCAGTTCTTC.

The chain carries TRBV9 and TRBJ2-2; D remains ambiguous. Germline V gene lookup returns CDR1 SGDLS and CDR2 YYNGEE. Trimming removed 4 bases from V and 3 bases from J, with 7 bases in between. The length of the CDR3 is 13 residues. As DNA, the CDR3 is TGTGCCAGCAGCCCGCCGGACACCGGGGAGCTGTTTTTT. The encoded protein is CASSPPDTGELFF.

The chain uses TRBV28 and TRBJ1-1; TRBD1 is a possible D gene (5 bases). The V gene lost 0 bases and the J gene lost 4 bases, with 9 bases spanning the gap. This CDR3 comprises 14 residues. CDR1 and CDR2 from the germline V gene are MDHEN and SYDVKM. In DNA, the CDR3 is TGTGCCAGCAGTTTATGGGGGGGTGCCACTGAAGCTTTCTTT. Residues: CASSLWGGATEAFF.

The V gene is TRBV7-2, the J gene TRBJ2-5, with 12 bases aligning to TRBD1. This CDR3 spans 17 amino acids. Germline lookup yields CDR1 SGHTA and CDR2 FQGNSA. J was trimmed by 5 bases and V by 3 bases; bases with no gene match: 10. The CDR3 reads CASSLGGQGAPGETQYF. The CDR3 DNA reads TGTGCCAGCAGCTTGGGGGGACAGGGGGCGCCCGGGGAGACCCAGTACTTC. The whole variable domain, remainder taken from reference TRBV7-2 and TRBJ2-5, is GAGVSQSPSNKVTEKGKDVELRCDPISGHTALYWYRQSLGQGLEFLIYFQGNSAPDKSGLPSDRFSAERTGGSVSTLTIQRTQQEDSAVYLCASSLGGQGAPGETQYFGPGTRLLVL.

The chain carries TRBV18 and TRBJ1-1; 9 bases map to TRBD1. Per the germline V gene, CDR1 is KGHSH and CDR2 is LQKENI. The V gene end was trimmed by 2 bases and the J gene end by 1 base; junction bases not matched to a gene: 2. CDR3 length: 15 amino acids. The CDR3 sequence is CASSPTGGQNTEAFF. The CDR3 DNA follows: TGTGCCAGCTCACCAACAGGGGGCCAGAACACTGAAGCTTTCTTT.

The chain uses TRBV7-3 and TRBJ1-2, with D maybe TRBD1 (5 bases). The V gene's germline CDR1 is SGHTA and CDR2 FQGTGA. V was trimmed by 5 bases and J by 2 bases, leaving 15 bases between them. This CDR3 spans 15 amino acids. The CDR3 here is CASSPGGGSNYGYTF. The CDR3 region has the DNA TGTGCCAGCAGCCCAGGCGGGGGTTCAAACTATGGCTACACCTTC.

To note about this clone: A junction end diverges from the germline sequence, so it may reflect a read error. The J gene is TRBJ1-1, the V gene TRBV6-1, with 8 bases aligning to TRBD1. Germline CDR1 is MNHNS and CDR2 is SASEGT. The CDR3 contains 13 residues. The CDR3 DNA reads TGTGCCAGCAGGGAAGGACAGGGCAATGAAGCTTTCTTT. Encoded protein: CASREGQGNEAFF.

The genes are TRBV12-5 and TRBJ1-1; maybe TRBD1 (6 bases). Germline-derived CDR1 and CDR2 are LGHNT and FRNRAP. The CDR3 has 15 amino acids. The V and J ends lost 8 bases and 4 bases respectively, with 20 bases between them. CDR3 bases: TGTGCTAGTCAGGAACAGGGAACCCCAGGCACTGAAGCTTTCTTT. The encoded protein is CASQEQGTPGTEAFF.

The chain carries TRBV19 and TRBJ2-2; 8 nucleotides align to TRBD1. The CDR3 runs to 16 residues. V lost 6 bases, J lost 4 bases, and 10 bases stayed unmatched. Germline V gene data show CDR1 as LNHDA and CDR2 as SQIVND (reference sequence). Here the CDR3 reads CASRRGQGMGTGELFF. For the CDR3, the DNA is TGTGCCAGTAGGAGAGGACAGGGAATGGGCACCGGGGAGCTGTTTTTT.

CDR3 in amino acids: CSVLGQGVEETQYF. The CDR3 nucleotides are TGCAGCGTTCTGGGACAGGGGGTAGAAGAGACCCAGTACTTC. The rearrangement links TRBV29-1 to TRBJ2-5, with 11 nucleotides matching TRBD1. Germline lookup yields CDR1 SQVTM and CDR2 ANQGSEA. The CDR3 has 14 amino acids. The V gene end was trimmed by 5 bases and the J gene end by 3 bases; junction bases not matched to a gene: 5. The entire variable domain, with the rest obtained from reference TRBV29-1 and TRBJ2-5, is as follows: SAVISQKPSRDICQRGTSLTIQCQVDSQVTMMFWYRQQPGQSLTLIATANQGSEATYESGFVIDKFPISRPNLTFSTLTVSNMSPEDSSIYLCSVLGQGVEETQYFGPGTRLLVL.

The chain carries TRBV28 and TRBJ2-7; D is perhaps TRBD1 (5 bases). The V end was cut by 6 bases, the J end by 6 bases, with 21 bases between. The CDR3 spans 15 residues. Germline V gene sequence: CDR1 MDHEN, CDR2 SYDVKM. The CDR3 DNA follows: TGTGCCAGCAGCCTCCGTAAAATTACAGGACCCGAGCAGTACTTC. This encodes CASSLRKITGPEQYF.

V usage is TRBV7-2 and J usage is TRBJ2-7, with TRBD1 matching over 11 bases. The junction had 12 bases not matched to a gene; V was cut back by 7 bases and J by 4 bases. Germline assignment: CDR1 SGHTA and CDR2 FQGNSA. The CDR3 runs 16 residues. The CDR3 sequence is CASTPARTGGDYEQYF. CDR3 nucleotide sequence: TGTGCCAGCACCCCAGCAAGGACAGGGGGCGATTACGAGCAGTACTTC.

The CDR3 reads CASRDATSFNNEQFF. DNA for the CDR3: TGTGCCAGCAGAGATGCGACTAGCTTTAACAATGAGCAGTTCTTC. The chain has TRBV27 and TRBJ2-1, with 7 positions matching TRBD2. V lost 6 bases to trimming and J lost 5 bases; unmatched junction nucleotides: 10. This CDR3 spans 15 amino acids. Germline V lookup: CDR1 MNHEY, CDR2 SMNVEV (reference sequence).

The chain has TRBV19 and TRBJ1-4; D gene unclear. This CDR3 has 14 residues. V dropped 2 bases and J dropped 4 bases, with 8 bases sitting between them. The germline V gene encodes CDR1 LNHDA and CDR2 SQIVND (reference sequence). The CDR3 nucleotides read TGTGCCAGTAGTATAACCGGATTTAATGAAAAACTGTTTTTT. Amino acid sequence: CASSITGFNEKLFF.

The chain has TRBV6-1 and TRBJ2-7; no firm D call. The length of the CDR3 is 13 residues. Trimming removed 2 bases at V and 3 bases at J, with 8 bases between. In germline, CDR1 is MNHNS, CDR2 SASEGT. The CDR3 DNA reads as TGTGCCAGCAGTGAACCACAGCTCTACGAGCAGTACTTC. The encoded protein is CASSEPQLYEQYF.

This chain links TRBV7-9 with TRBJ2-7, with 8 bases identical to TRBD2. Per the germline V gene, CDR1 is SEHNR and CDR2 is FQNEAQ (reference sequence). The CDR3 loop spans 14 amino acids. Trimming at V came to 5 bases and at J to 5 bases, leaving 8 bases not matched to a gene. CDR3 in DNA: TGTGCCAGCAGCCCCCGGGGGGGCAGGGACGAGCAGTACTTC. The encoded protein is CASSPRGGRDEQYF.

DNA of the CDR3: TGCGCCAGCAGCCGCGGTAGCGGGGATTACAATGAGCAGTTCTTC. Amino acids: CASSRGSGDYNEQFF. The chain links TRBV4-1 to TRBJ2-1; 8 bases are a match to TRBD2. From germline, CDR1 is MGHRA and CDR2 YSYEKL. The CDR3 loop spans 15 amino acids. With 4 bases clipped from V and 4 bases from J, the junction kept 6 bases outside the gene matches.

The rearrangement uses TRBV20-1 and TRBJ2-4, with D maybe TRBD1 (6 bases). CDR1 DFQATT and CDR2 SNEGSKA come from the germline V gene (reference sequence). V dropped 3 bases and J dropped 11 bases, with 11 bases sitting between them. The CDR3 length is 11 residues. CDR3 nucleotides: TGCAGTGCTAGGTTTGGACAGTTTCAGTACTTC. It specifies CSARFGQFQYF.

The chain links TRBV27 to TRBJ2-1; either TRBD1 or TRBD2 may fit D (5 bases each). CDR3 length: 13 amino acids. Deletions cut 5 bases from V and 7 bases from J, with 12 bases between. Germline V gene lookup returns CDR1 MNHEY and CDR2 SMNVEV (reference sequence). CDR3 loop: CASSPPGANEQFF. CDR3 sequence (DNA): TGTGCCAGCAGTCCTCCCGGGGCAAATGAGCAGTTCTTC.

The chain is built from TRBV28 and TRBJ2-3; 9 nucleotides align to TRBD1. Losses at the gene ends were 5 bases for V and 5 bases for J; bases not matched to a gene: 8. Germline CDR1 is MDHEN and CDR2 is SYDVKM. The CDR3 has 15 residues. CDR3: CASSRGQGNQDTQYF. CDR3 DNA sequence: TGTGCCAGCAGTAGGGGACAGGGAAATCAAGATACGCAGTATTTT.

The rearrangement joins TRBV4-1 to TRBJ1-5, with no clear D. CDR3 length equals 16 residues. Trimming pared 1 base from V and 0 bases from J, leaving 10 bases between. Germline lookup yields CDR1 MGHRA and CDR2 YSYEKL. The CDR3 protein is CASSQATSLSNQPQHF. The CDR3 DNA sequence: TGCGCCAGCAGCCAAGCAACTAGTCTTAGCAATCAGCCCCAGCATTTT.